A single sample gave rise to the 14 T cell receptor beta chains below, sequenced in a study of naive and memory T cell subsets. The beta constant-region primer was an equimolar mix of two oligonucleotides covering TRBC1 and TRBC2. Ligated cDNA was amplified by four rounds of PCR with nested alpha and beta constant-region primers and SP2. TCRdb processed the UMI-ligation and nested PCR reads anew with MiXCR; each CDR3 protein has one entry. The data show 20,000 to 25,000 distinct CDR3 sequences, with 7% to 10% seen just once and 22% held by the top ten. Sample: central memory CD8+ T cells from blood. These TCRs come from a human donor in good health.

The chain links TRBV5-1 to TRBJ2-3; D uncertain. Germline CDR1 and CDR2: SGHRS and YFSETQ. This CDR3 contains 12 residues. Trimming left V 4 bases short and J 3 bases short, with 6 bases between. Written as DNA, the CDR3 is TGCGCCAGCAGCGATGAGACAGATACGCAGTATTTT. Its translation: CASSDETDTQYF. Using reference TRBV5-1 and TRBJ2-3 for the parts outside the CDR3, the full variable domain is KAGVTQTPRYLIKTRGQQVTLSCSPISGHRSVSWYQQTPGQGLQFLFEYFSETQRNKGNFPGRFSGRQFSNSRSEMNVSTLELGDSALYLCASSDETDTQYFGPGTRLTVL.

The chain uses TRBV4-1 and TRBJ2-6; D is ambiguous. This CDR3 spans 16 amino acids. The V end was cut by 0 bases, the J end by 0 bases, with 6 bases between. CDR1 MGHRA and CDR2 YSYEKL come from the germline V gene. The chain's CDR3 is CASSQDRGSGANVLTF. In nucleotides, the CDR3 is TGCGCCAGCAGCCAAGATAGAGGCTCTGGGGCCAACGTCCTGACTTTC.

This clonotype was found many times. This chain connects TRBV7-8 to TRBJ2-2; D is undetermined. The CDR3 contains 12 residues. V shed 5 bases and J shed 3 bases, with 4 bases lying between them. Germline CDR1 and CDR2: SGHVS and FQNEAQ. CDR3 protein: CASSQYTGELFF. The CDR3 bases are TGTGCCAGCAGCCAATACACCGGGGAGCTGTTTTTT. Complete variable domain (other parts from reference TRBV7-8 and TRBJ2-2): GAGVSQSPRYKVAKRGQDVALRCDPISGHVSLFWYQQALGQGPEFLTYFQNEAQLDKSGLPSDRFFAERPEGSVSTLKIQRTQQEDSAVYLCASSQYTGELFFGEGSRLTVL.

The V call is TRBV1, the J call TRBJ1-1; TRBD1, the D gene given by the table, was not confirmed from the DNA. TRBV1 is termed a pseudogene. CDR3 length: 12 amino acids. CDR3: CTNRGGFTEAFF. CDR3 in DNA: TGCACCAATCGAGGGGGATTCACTGAAGCTTTCTTT.

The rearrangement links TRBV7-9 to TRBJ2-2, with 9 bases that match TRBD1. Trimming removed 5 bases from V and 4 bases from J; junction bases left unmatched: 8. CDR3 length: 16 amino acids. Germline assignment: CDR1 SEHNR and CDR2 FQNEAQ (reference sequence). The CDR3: CASSPTGTGTTGELFF. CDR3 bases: TGTGCCAGCAGCCCAACCGGGACAGGGACCACCGGGGAGCTGTTTTTT.

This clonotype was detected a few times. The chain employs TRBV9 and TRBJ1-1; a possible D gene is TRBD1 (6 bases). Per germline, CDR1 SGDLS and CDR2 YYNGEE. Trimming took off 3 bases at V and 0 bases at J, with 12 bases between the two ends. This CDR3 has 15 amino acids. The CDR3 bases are TGTGCCAGCAGCGATGAGACAGGATTGAACACTGAAGCTTTCTTT. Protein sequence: CASSDETGLNTEAFF.

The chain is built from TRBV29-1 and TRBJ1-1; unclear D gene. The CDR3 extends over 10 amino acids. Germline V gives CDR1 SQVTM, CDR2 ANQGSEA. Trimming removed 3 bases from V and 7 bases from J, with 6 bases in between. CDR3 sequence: CSVEGNEAFF. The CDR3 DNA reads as TGCAGCGTTGAGGGGAATGAAGCTTTCTTT. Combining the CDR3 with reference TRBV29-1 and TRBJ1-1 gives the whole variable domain SAVISQKPSRDICQRGTSLTIQCQVDSQVTMMFWYRQQPGQSLTLIATANQGSEATYESGFVIDKFPISRPNLTFSTLTVSNMSPEDSSIYLCSVEGNEAFFGQGTRLTVV.

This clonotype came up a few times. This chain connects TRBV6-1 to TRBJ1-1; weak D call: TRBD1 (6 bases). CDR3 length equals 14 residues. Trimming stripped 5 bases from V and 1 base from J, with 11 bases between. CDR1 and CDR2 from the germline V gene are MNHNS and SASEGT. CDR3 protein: CASSSYRENTEAFF. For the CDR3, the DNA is TGTGCCAGCAGTAGCTACAGGGAGAACACTGAAGCTTTCTTT.

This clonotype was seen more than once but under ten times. The CDR3 reads CATSHGADQPQHF. The CDR3 DNA sequence: TGTGCCACCAGTCACGGGGCAGATCAGCCCCAGCATTTT. The chain has TRBV15 and TRBJ1-5, with D tentatively TRBD1 (5 bases). Germline CDR1 is LNHNV and CDR2 is YYDKDF (reference sequence). Trimming pared 6 bases from V and 5 bases from J, leaving 11 bases between. The length of the CDR3 is 13 residues. Full variable domain (remainder filled in from reference TRBV15 and TRBJ1-5): DAMVIQNPRYQVTQFGKPVTLSCSQTLNHNVMYWYQQKSSQAPKLLFHYYDKDFNNEADTPDNFQSRRPNTSFCFLDIRSPGLGDTAMYLCATSHGADQPQHFGDGTRLSIL.

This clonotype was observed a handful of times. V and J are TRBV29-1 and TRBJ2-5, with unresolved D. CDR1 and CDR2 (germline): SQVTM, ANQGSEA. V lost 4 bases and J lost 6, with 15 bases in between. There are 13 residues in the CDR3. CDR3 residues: CSVVPEGTKTQYF. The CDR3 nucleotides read TGCAGCGTTGTTCCGGAAGGAACGAAGACCCAGTACTTC.

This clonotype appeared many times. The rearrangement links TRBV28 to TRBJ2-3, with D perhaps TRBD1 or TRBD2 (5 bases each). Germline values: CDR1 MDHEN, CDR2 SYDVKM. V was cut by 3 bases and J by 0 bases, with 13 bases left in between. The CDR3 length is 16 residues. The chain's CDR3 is CASSFKERTSTDTQYF. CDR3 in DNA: TGTGCCAGCAGTTTTAAGGAGCGGACAAGCACAGATACGCAGTATTTT.

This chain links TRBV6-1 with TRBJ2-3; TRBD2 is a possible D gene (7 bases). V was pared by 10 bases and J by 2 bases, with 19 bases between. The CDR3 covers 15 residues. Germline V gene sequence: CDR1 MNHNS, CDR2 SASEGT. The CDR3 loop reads CAIHRGAAHTDTQYF. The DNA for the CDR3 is TGTGCCATCCACCGGGGGGCGGCCCACACAGATACGCAGTATTTT.

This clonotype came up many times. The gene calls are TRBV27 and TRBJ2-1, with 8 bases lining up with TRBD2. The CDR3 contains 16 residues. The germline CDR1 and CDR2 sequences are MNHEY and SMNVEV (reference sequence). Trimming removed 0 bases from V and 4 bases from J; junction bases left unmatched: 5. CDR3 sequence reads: CASSLSLLAAYNEQFF. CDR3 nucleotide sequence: TGTGCCAGCAGTTTATCGTTACTAGCGGCTTACAATGAGCAGTTCTTC.

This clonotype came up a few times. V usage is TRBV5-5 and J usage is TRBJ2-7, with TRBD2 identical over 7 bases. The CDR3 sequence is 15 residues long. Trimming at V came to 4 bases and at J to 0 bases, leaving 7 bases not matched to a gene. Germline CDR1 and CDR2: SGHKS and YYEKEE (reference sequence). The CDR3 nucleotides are TGTGCCAGCAGCCCGACTAGCCGGAGCTCCTACGAGCAGTACTTC. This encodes CASSPTSRSSYEQYF.